This T cell receptor (beta chain) came from a study of T-cell memory formation after mild COVID-19. A single count supports this clonotype. TCR alpha and TCR beta cDNA libraries carrying sample barcodes and UMIs were produced by 5'RACE using constant-segment primers. TCRdb re-derived calls from the 5' RACE reads in MiXCR, one entry per CDR3 protein. The sample lists 85,000 to 130,000 distinct CDR3 sequences, approximately 15% seen once, with 28% in the top ten. V lost 2 bases and J lost 7, with 13 bases in between. CDR3 size: 15 residues. CDR1 and CDR2 from the germline V gene are SGHNT and YYREEE (reference sequence).

The sample was PBMCs or a T cell subset sorted from them (not recorded which). This receptor was taken from an adult woman who had mild COVID-19 (a few samples of this study predate the infection). Cell type and time point are not known. The rearrangement joins TRBV5-4 to TRBJ1-6; the D is unclear. The CDR3 nucleotides are TGTGCCAGCAGCTTCAAGGAATTGCGGAATTCACCCCTCCACTTT. Encoded protein: CASSFKELRNSPLHF.